Given below is one T cell receptor beta chain in context. In its sample, this clonotype was seen many times. No cognate antigen has been identified for it. It has no much larger one-base neighbor in the sample; base qualities were not kept. Ophthalmopathy patients had moderately to severely active disease, Clinical Activity Score of at least 3, NOSPECS grade of at least 4, and duration under 3 months. Exclusion was applied to patients with uncontrolled infections, other autoimmune diseases, pregnancy or lactation. Clinical symptoms, serum thyroxine and TRAb, thyroid ultrasound, and orbital computed tomography formed the basis for the diagnoses. Ficoll-Paque density gradient centrifugation was used to isolate PBMCs from 9.5 to 10 ml of fresh peripheral blood. Trizol reagent was used to extract total RNA, and RNA quality was then checked on an Agilent 2100 Bioanalyzer. The TCR beta CDR3 regions were amplified from RNA transcripts. The first round of RT-PCR for the TCR CDR3 was performed with the HTBI primer set and the Qiagen OneStep RT-PCR kit. A second multiplex PCR round built the libraries, followed by size selection and purification. Sequencing of the libraries was done on an Illumina HiSeq2000 using paired-end 100 bp reads. For the original study's pipeline: SOAPnuke was used to process the raw data, with reads discarded if the reads contained adapters or uncalled bases, had a mean Phred below 15, or lacked an exact constant-primer or identifier match. COPE v1.2.5 was used to merge the high-quality paired reads, and each unique nucleotide sequence was defined as a clonotype. MiTCR v1.1 was used to align clonotypes to the IMGT TRBV, TRBD and TRBJ reference segments. Analysis was restricted to V-J combinations with a frequency above 0.0001, which covered roughly 99% of repertoires. The TCS score was defined as the ratio of F50 (clonal expansion) to E x V (chaos), calculated using BLOSUM62-based TCRdist between CDR3 peptides within each V-J. Welch's t-statistics and random forest reduced just over 500 V-J features to 13, which were used in a naive Bayes classifier (R e1071). TCRdb's own reprocessing of the public reads used fastp at Q25 and MiXCR and kept productive beta chains. All rows with the same CDR3 protein become a single entry with the most common DNA and genes. The V and J calls and clone size are TCRdb's, not the authors'. The sample has 660,000 or so distinct CDR3 sequences on record, 20% of them singletons. Of the sample, 30% to 40% falls within the top ten clones.

The sample belongs to a study of T cells in Graves' hyperthyroidism and ophthalmopathy (dated by TCRdb to the late 2010s). For the wider study: Peripheral blood samples were taken at initial diagnosis, before any treatment was given. To identify TCR V-J signatures that set the groups apart, the researchers used a discovery cohort of approximately 98 patients, made up of some 41 with Graves' ophthalmopathy and 55 to 65 with stable Graves' hyperthyroidism. Whether ophthalmopathy could be predicted prospectively was tested in an independent validation cohort made up of under 20 hyperthyroidism patients plus 17 patients who later progressed to ophthalmopathy. The 100 discovery patients were randomly split 7:3 into training and test sets. In about 6 Graves' hyperthyroidism patients, the study also compared T-cell repertoires from thyroid tissue with T-cell repertoires from blood. After blood sampling, hyperthyroidism patients were treated with methimazole at a starting dose of 30 mg daily, and ophthalmopathy patients were treated with high-dose intravenous methylprednisolone. The paper describes TCR Vbeta CDR3 sequencing of 120 to 150 peripheral blood samples, made up of 43 ophthalmopathy patients, roughly 80 hyperthyroidism patients and 17 progressor patients. Study-level results and caveats: A model built on a 13 V-J signature distinguished ophthalmopathy from stable hyperthyroidism, reaching 85% to 90% sensitivity and under 84% specificity in cross-validation and 80%/75% in testing. In validation, the model predicted progression to ophthalmopathy with over 65% sensitivity and 72.22% specificity, a median of 6.5 months before onset. Sample size was not statistically predetermined, and investigators were not blinded to group allocation. Most expanded thyroid clonotypes (frequency above 0.001) were also detected in blood, a finding suggesting that blood repertoires may reflect thyroid immune responses.

From the cysteine up to the phenylalanine, the CDR3 has a length of 15 residues. The CDR3 DNA has 45 bases and is translated from base 1. CDR1 and CDR2 are read off the germline V gene (reference sequence) as SGHAT and FQDESV. V drops 4 bases and J drops 4 bases, leaving 11 bases in between. The TCR was taken from a man aged 25-45 years with Graves' ophthalmopathy. The sequence is built from TRBV11-1 and TRBJ1-6; confidence is insufficient to name the D gene. Sample: blood. The CDR3 protein is CASSSSGRYNSPLHF. The DNA sequence is given as TGTGCCAGCAGCTCAAGCGGACGTTATAATTCACCCCTCCACTTT.